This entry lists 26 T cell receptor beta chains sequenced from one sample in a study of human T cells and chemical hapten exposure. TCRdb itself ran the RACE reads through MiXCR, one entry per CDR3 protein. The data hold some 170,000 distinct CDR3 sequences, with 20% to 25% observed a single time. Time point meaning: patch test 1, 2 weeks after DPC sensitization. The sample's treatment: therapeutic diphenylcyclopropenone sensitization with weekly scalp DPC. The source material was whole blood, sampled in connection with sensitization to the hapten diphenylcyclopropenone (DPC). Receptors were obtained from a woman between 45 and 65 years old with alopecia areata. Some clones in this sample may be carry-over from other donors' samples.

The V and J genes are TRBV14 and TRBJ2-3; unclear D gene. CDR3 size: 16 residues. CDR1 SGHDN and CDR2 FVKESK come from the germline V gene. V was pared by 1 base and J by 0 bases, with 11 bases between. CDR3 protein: CASSQVVTSSTDTQYF. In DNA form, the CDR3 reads TGTGCCAGCAGCCAAGTTGTGACATCTAGCACAGATACGCAGTATTTT.

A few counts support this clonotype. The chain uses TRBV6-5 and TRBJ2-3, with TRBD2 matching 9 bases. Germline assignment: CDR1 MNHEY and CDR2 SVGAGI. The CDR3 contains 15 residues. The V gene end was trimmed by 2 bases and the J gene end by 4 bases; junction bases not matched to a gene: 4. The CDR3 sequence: CASSYRAGGPDTQYF. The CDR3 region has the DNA TGTGCCAGCAGTTACCGTGCGGGAGGGCCAGATACGCAGTATTTT.

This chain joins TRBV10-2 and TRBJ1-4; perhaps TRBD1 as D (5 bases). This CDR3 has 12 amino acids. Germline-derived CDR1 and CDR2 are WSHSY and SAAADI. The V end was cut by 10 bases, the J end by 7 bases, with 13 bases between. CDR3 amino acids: CATSWGGEKLFF. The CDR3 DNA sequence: TGCGCCACTTCATGGGGGGGTGAAAAACTGTTTTTT.

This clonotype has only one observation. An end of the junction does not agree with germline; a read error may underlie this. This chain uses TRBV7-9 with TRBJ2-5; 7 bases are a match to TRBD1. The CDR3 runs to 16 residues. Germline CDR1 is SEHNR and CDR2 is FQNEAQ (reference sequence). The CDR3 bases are TGTGCCAGCGGCTTAGGGGTGACAGGGCCGGCGGAGACCCAGTACTTC. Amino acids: CASGLGVTGPAETQYF.

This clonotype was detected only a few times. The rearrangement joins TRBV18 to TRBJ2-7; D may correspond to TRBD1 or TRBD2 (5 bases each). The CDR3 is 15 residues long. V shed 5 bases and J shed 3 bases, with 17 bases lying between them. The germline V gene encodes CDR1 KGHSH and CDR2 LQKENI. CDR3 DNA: TGTGCCAGCTCAGCACGACCCGGGACGTACTACGAGCAGTACTTC. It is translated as CASSARPGTYYEQYF.

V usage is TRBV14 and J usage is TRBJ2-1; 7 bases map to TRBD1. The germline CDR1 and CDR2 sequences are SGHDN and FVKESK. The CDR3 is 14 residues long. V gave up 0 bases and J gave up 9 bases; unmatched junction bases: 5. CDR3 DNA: TGTGCCAGCAGCCAAGATCTCAGGGGGAGTGAGCAGTTCTTC. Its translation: CASSQDLRGSEQFF.

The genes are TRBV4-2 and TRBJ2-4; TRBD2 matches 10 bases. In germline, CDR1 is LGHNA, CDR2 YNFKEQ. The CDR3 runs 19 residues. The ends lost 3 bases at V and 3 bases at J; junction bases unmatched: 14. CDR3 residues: CASSHILAGVSGGKNIQYF. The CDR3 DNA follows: TGTGCCAGCAGCCACATTCTAGCGGGAGTTTCGGGAGGCAAAAACATTCAGTACTTC.

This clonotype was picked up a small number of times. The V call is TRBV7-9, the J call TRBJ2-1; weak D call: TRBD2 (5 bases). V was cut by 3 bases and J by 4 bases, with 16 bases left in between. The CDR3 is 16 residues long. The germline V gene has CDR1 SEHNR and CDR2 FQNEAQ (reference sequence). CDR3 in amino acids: CASSFGEGFGYNEQFF. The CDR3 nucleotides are TGTGCCAGCAGCTTCGGGGAAGGATTCGGTTACAATGAGCAGTTCTTC.

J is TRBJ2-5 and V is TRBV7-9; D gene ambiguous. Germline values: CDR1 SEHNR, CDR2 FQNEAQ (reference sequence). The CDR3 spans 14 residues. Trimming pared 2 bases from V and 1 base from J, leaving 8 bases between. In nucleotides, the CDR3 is TGTGCCAGCAGCTTAATCATAGGCCAAGAGACCCAGTACTTC. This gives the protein CASSLIIGQETQYF. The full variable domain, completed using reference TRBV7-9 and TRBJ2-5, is DTGVSQNPRHKITKRGQNVTFRCDPISEHNRLYWYRQTLGQGPEFLTYFQNEAQLEKSRLLSDRFSAERPKGSFSTLEIQRTEQGDSAMYLCASSLIIGQETQYFGPGTRLLVL.

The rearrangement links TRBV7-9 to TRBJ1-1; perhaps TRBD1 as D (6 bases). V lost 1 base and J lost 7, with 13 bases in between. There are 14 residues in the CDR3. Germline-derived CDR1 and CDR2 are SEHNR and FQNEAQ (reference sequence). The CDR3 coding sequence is TGTGCCAGCAGCTTAGTGGGGGGGGCGGATGAAGCTTTCTTT. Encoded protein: CASSLVGGADEAFF. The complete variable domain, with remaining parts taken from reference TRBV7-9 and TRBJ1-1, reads DTGVSQNPRHKITKRGQNVTFRCDPISEHNRLYWYRQTLGQGPEFLTYFQNEAQLEKSRLLSDRFSAERPKGSFSTLEIQRTEQGDSAMYLCASSLVGGADEAFFGQGTRLTVV.

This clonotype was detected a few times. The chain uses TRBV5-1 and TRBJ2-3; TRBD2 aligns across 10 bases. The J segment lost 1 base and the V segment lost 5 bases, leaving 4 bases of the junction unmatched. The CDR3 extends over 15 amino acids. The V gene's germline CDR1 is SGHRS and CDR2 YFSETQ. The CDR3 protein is CASSHLAGGTDTQYF. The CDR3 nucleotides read TGCGCCAGCAGTCACCTAGCGGGAGGCACAGATACGCAGTATTTT. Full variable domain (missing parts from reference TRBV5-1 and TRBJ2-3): KAGVTQTPRYLIKTRGQQVTLSCSPISGHRSVSWYQQTPGQGLQFLFEYFSETQRNKGNFPGRFSGRQFSNSRSEMNVSTLELGDSALYLCASSHLAGGTDTQYFGPGTRLTVL.

The CDR3 spells CASSSKPGQGYEQYF. The CDR3 nucleotides read TGTGCCAGCAGTTCTAAACCGGGACAGGGCTACGAGCAGTACTTC. The chain combines TRBV6-5 with TRBJ2-7; 9 positions agree with TRBD1. J lost 3 bases, V lost 4 bases, and 7 bases had no gene match. Germline V gene sequence: CDR1 MNHEY, CDR2 SVGAGI. This CDR3 has 15 amino acids.

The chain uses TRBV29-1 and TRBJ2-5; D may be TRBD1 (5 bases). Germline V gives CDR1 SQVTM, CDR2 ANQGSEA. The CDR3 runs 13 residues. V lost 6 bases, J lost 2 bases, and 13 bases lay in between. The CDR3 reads CSVVQDPQETQYF. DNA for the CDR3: TGCAGCGTCGTACAGGATCCGCAAGAGACCCAGTACTTC.

This chain's CDR3 is CASSGEGNQPQHF. The CDR3 nucleotides read TGTGCCAGCAGTGGTGAGGGCAATCAGCCCCAGCATTTT. This chain joins TRBV2 and TRBJ1-5; D is unresolved. The germline gives CDR1 SNHLY, CDR2 FYNNEI. Trimming took off 4 bases at V and 2 bases at J, with 6 bases between the two ends. The CDR3 has 13 amino acids. Using reference TRBV2 and TRBJ1-5 for the parts outside the CDR3, the full variable domain is EPEVTQTPSHQVTQMGQEVILRCVPISNHLYFYWYRQILGQKVEFLVSFYNNEISEKSEIFDDQFSVERPDGSNFTLKIRSTKLEDSAMYFCASSGEGNQPQHFGDGTRLSIL.

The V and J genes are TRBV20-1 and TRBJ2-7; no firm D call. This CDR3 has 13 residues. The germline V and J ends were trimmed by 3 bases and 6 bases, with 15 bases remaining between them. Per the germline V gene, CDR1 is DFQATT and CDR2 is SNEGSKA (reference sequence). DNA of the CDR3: TGCAGTGCTAGTCGCGCGGCAGTAGCCGAGCAGTACTTC. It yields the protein CSASRAAVAEQYF.

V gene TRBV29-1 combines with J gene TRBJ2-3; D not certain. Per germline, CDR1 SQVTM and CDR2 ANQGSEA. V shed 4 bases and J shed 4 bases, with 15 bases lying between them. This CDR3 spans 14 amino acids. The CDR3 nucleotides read TGCAGCGTTGGATGGTCGGTAGGGCCAGATACGCAGTATTTT. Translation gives CSVGWSVGPDTQYF.

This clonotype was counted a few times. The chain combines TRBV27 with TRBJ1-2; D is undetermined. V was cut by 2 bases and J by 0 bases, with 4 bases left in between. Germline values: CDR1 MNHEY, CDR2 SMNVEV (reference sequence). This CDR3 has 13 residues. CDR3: CASSLTSNYGYTF. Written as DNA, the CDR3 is TGTGCCAGCAGTTTAACTTCTAACTATGGCTACACCTTC.

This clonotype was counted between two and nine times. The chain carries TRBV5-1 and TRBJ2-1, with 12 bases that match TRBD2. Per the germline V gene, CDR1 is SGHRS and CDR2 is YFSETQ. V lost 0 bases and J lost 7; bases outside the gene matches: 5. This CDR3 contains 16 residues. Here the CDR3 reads CASSLASLAGGNEQFF. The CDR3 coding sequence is TGCGCCAGCAGCTTGGCTTCACTAGCGGGAGGTAATGAGCAGTTCTTC.

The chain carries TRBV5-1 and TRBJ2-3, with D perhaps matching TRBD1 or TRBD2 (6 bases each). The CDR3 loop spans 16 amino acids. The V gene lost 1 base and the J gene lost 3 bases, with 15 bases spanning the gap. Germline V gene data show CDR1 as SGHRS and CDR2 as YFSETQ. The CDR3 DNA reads TGCGCCAGCAGCTTGACAAGCGGAGGGGGGACAGATACGCAGTATTTT. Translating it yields CASSLTSGGGTDTQYF.

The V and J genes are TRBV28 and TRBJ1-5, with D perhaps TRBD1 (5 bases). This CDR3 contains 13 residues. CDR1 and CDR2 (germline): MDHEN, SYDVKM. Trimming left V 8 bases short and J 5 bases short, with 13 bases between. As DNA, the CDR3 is TGTGCCAGCCTAGGGCAGGGCCATCAGCCCCAGCATTTT. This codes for CASLGQGHQPQHF. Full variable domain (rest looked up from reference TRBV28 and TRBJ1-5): DVKVTQSSRYLVKRTGEKVFLECVQDMDHENMFWYRQDPGLGLRLIYFSYDVKMKEKGDIPEGYSVSREKKERFSLILESASTNQTSMYLCASLGQGHQPQHFGDGTRLSIL.

CDR3 loop: CASSAGAGDRKLLYGYTF. The CDR3 region has the DNA TGTGCCAGCAGTGCAGGCGCAGGGGATCGCAAGCTCCTCTATGGCTACACCTTC. This chain links TRBV28 with TRBJ1-2, with TRBD1 as a possible D gene (6 bases). There are 18 residues in the CDR3. CDR1 is MDHEN, CDR2 SYDVKM, per germline. V lost 5 bases and J lost 4, with 26 bases in between.

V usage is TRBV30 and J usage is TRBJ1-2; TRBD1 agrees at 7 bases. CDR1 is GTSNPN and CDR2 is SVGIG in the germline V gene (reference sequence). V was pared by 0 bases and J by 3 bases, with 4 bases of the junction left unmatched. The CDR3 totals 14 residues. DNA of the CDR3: TGTGCCTGGAGTGTAACGGGACAGTACTATGGCTACACCTTC. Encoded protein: CAWSVTGQYYGYTF.

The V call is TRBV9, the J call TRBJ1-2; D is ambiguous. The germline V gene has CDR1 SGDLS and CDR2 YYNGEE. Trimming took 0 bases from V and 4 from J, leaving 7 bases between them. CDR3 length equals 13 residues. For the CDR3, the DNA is TGTGCCAGCAGCGTAGGGGGTTCCTATGGCTACACCTTC. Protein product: CASSVGGSYGYTF.

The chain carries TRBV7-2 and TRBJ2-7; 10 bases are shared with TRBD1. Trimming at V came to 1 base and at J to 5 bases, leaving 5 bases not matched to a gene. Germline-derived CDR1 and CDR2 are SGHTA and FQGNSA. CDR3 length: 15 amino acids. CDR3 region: CASSLGQGAFNEQYF. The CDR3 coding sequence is TGTGCCAGCAGCTTAGGACAGGGGGCATTTAACGAGCAGTACTTC.

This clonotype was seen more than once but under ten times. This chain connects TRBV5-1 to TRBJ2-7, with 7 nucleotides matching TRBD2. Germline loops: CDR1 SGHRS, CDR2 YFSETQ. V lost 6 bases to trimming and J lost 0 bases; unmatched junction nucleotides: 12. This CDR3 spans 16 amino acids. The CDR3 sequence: CASNLGGGSPSYEQYF. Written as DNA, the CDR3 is TGCGCCAGCAATCTTGGTGGCGGGAGCCCCTCCTACGAGCAGTACTTC.

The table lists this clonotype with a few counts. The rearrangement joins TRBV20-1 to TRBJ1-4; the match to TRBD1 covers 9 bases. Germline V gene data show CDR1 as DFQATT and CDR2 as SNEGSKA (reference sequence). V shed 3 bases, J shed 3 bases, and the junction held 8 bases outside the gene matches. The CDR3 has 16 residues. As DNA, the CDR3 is TGCAGTGCTAGGGGGGACAGGGATGTCGCTAATGAAAAACTGTTTTTT. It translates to CSARGDRDVANEKLFF.